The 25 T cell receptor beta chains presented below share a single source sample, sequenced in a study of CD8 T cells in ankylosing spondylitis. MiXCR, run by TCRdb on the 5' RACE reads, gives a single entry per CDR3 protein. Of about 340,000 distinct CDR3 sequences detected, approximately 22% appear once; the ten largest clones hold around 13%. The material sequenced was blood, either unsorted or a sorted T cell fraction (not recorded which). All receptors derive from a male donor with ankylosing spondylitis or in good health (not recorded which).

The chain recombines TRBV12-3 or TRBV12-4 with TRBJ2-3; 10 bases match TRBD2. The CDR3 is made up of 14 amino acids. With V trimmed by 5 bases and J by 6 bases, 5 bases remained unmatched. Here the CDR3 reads CASSAAGGGDTQYF. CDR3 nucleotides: TGTGCCAGCAGTGCAGCGGGGGGGGGGGATACGCAGTATTTT.

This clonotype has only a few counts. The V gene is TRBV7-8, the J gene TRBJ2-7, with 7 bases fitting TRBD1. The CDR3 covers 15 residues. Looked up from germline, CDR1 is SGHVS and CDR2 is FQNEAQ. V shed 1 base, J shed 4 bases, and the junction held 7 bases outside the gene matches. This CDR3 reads CASSLGGDSQYEQYF. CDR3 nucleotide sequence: TGTGCCAGCAGCTTAGGTGGGGACAGCCAGTACGAGCAGTACTTC.

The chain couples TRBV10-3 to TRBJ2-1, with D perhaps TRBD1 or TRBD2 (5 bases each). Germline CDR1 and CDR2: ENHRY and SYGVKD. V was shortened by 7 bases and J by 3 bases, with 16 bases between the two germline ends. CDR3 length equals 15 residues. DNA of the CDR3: TGTGCCATCAATTACCGGGGCAGGGACTACAATGAGCAGTTCTTC. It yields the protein CAINYRGRDYNEQFF.

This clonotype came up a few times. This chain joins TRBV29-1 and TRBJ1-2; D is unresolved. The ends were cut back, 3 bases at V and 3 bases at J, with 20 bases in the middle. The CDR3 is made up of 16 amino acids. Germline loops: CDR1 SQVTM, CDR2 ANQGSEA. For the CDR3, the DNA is TGCAGCGTTGAGGATACATCGGACTTCTTCGACTATGGCTACACCTTC. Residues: CSVEDTSDFFDYGYTF.

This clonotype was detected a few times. In nucleotides, the CDR3 is TGTGCCAGCAGTTGGCGGGCGGGCAATGAGCAGTTCTTC. Its translation: CASSWRAGNEQFF. The chain employs TRBV12-3 or TRBV12-4 and TRBJ2-1; weak D call: TRBD2 (5 bases). This CDR3 is built from 13 residues. Trimming took off 4 bases at V and 6 bases at J, with 10 bases between the two ends.

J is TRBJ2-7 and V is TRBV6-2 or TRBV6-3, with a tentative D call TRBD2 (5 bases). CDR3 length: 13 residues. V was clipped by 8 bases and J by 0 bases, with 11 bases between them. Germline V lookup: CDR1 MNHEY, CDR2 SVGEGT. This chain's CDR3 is CASAGGSSYEQYF. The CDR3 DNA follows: TGTGCCAGCGCAGGTGGGAGCTCCTACGAGCAGTACTTC.

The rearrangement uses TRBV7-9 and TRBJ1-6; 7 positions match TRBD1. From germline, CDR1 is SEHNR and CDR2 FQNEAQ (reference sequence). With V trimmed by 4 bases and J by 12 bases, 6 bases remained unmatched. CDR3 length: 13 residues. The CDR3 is CASSSDREVPLHF. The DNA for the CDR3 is TGTGCCAGCAGCTCCGACAGGGAGGTACCCCTCCACTTT.

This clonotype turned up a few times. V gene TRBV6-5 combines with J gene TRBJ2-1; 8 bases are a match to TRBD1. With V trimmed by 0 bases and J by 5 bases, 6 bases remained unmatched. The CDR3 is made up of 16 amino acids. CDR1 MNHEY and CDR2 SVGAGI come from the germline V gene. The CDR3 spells CASSYSDRAGHNEQFF. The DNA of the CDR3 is TGTGCCAGCAGTTACTCGGACAGGGCTGGGCACAATGAGCAGTTCTTC.

CDR3 DNA: TGTGCCAGCAGTGACTCACAATACCCCTTGATAACCTACGAGCAGTACTTC. Translating gives CASSDSQYPLITYEQYF. The chain recombines TRBV6-4 with TRBJ2-7; no definite D call. V was trimmed by 0 bases and J by 2 bases, leaving 17 bases between them. Germline CDR1 MRHNA, CDR2 SNTAGT. The CDR3 has 17 amino acids.

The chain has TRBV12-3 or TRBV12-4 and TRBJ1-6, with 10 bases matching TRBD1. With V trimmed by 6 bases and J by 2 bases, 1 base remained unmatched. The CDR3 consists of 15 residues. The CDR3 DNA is TGTGCCAGCAGCGGACAGGGGGCCTATAATTCACCCCTCCACTTT. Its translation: CASSGQGAYNSPLHF.

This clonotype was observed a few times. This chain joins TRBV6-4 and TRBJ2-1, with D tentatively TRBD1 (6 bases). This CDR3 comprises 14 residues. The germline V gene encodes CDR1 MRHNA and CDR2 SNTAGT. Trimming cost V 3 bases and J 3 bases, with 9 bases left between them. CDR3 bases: TGTGCCAGCAGTGAGGGGGCAGACTACAATGAGCAGTTCTTC. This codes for CASSEGADYNEQFF.

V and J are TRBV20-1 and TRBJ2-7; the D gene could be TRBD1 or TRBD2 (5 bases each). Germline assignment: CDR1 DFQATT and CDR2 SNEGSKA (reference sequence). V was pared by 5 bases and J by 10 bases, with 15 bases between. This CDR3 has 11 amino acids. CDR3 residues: CSARDGPDQYF. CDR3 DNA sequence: TGCAGTGCTCGGGACGGGCCTGATCAGTACTTC.

The CDR3 protein is CSVVGPSPTDSYEQYF. Written as DNA, the CDR3 is TGCAGCGTTGTTGGACCCTCACCGACAGACTCCTACGAGCAGTACTTC. The rearrangement links TRBV29-1 to TRBJ2-7, with D perhaps TRBD1 (5 bases). The CDR3 is 16 residues long. CDR1 is SQVTM and CDR2 is ANQGSEA in the germline V gene. V was clipped by 4 bases and J by 0 bases, with 19 bases between them.

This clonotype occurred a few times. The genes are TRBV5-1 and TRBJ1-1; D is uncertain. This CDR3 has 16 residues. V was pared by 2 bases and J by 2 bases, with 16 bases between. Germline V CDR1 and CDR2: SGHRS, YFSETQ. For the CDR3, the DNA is TGCGCCAGCAGCTTCGGTGGTCGGGAGATTAACACTGAAGCTTTCTTT. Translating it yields CASSFGGREINTEAFF.

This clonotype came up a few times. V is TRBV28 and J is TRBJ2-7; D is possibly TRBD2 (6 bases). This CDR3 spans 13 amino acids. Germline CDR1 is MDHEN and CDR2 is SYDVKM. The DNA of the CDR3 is TGTGCTAGCTGCGAGTCCGGGGGCTACGAGCAGTACTTC. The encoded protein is CASCESGGYEQYF.

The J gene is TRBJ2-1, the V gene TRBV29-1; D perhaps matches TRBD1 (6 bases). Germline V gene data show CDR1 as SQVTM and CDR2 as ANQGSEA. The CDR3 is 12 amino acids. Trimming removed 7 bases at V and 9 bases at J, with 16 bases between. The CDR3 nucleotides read TGCAGCGCCCAGTCGATCAGGGGTGAGCAGTTCTTC. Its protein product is CSAQSIRGEQFF.

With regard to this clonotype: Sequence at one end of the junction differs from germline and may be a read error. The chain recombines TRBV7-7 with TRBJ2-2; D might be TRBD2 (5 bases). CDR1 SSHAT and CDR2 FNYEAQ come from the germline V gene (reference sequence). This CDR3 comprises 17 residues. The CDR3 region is CASSPRSGGHATGELFF. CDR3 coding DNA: TGTGCTAGCAGCCCGCGGAGCGGTGGCCACGCCACCGGGGAGCTGTTTTTT.

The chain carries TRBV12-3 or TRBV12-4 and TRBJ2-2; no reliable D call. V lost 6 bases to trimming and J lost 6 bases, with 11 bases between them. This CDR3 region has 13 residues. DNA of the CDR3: TGTGCCAGCAGCCCCCTTTGGCCCGGGGAGCTGTTTTTT. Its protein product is CASSPLWPGELFF.

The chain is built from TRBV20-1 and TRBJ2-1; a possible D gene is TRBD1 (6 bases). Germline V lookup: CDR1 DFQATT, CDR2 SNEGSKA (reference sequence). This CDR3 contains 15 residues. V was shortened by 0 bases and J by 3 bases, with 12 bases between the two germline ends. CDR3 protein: CSARDQGFIYNEQFF. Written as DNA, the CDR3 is TGCAGTGCTAGAGATCAGGGGTTCATCTACAATGAGCAGTTCTTC.

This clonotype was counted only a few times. The CDR3 loop is CASSEGDRGTEAFF. CDR3 sequence (DNA): TGCGCCAGCAGTGAGGGTGACAGGGGCACTGAAGCTTTCTTT. The chain employs TRBV10-1 and TRBJ1-1; the match to TRBD1 covers 8 bases. The germline gives CDR1 WNHNN, CDR2 SYGVQD (reference sequence). V dropped 2 bases and J dropped 4; count of bases not matched to a gene: 3. This CDR3 contains 14 residues.

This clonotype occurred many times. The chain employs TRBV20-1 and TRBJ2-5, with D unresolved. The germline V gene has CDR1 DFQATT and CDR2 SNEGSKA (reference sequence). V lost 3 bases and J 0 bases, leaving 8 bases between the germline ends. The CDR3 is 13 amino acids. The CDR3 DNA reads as TGCAGTGCTAGGGCTAGGTACCAAGAGACCCAGTACTTC. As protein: CSARARYQETQYF.

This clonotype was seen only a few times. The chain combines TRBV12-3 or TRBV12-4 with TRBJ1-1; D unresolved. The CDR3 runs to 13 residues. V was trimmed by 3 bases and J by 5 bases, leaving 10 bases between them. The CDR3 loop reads CASSFGLRTEAFF. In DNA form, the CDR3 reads TGTGCCAGCAGTTTCGGTTTGCGTACTGAAGCTTTCTTT.

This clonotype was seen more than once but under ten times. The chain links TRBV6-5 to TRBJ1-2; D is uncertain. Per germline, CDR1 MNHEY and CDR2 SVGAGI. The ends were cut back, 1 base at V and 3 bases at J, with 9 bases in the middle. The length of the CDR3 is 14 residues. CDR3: CASSYFMEDYGYTF. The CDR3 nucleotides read TGTGCCAGCAGTTACTTCATGGAGGACTATGGCTACACCTTC.

CDR3 coding DNA: TGTGCTAGTGGTTTGGGACAGGAGCAGTACTTC. It specifies CASGLGQEQYF. The chain combines TRBV12-5 with TRBJ2-7; a weak D match, TRBD1 (5 bases). The germline V and J ends were trimmed by 1 base and 7 bases, with 5 bases remaining between them. Germline CDR1 LGHNT, CDR2 FRNRAP. This CDR3 has 11 residues.

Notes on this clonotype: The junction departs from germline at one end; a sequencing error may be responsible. CDR3 coding DNA: TGCGCCAGCAGCCAAGAAGGACTAGCGGGGAATGAGCAGCTCTTC. Its translation is CASSQEGLAGNEQLF. The V call is TRBV4-1, the J call TRBJ2-1; 12 nucleotides line up with TRBD2. The CDR3 is made up of 15 amino acids. Germline CDR1 and CDR2: MGHRA and YSYEKL.